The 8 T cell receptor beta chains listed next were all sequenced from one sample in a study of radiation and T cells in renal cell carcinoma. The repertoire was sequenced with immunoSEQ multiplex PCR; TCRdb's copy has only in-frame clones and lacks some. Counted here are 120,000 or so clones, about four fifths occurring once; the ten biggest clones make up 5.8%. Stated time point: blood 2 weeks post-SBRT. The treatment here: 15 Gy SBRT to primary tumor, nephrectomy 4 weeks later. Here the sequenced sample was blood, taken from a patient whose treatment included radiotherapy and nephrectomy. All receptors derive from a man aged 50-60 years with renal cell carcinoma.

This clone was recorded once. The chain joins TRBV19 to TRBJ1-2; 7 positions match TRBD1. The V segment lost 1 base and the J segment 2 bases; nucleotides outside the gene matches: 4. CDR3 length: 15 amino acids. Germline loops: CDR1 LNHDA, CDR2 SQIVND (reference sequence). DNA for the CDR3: TGTGCCAGTAGTATAGGGGGACAGATGAACTATGGCTACACCTTC. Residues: CASSIGGQMNYGYTF.

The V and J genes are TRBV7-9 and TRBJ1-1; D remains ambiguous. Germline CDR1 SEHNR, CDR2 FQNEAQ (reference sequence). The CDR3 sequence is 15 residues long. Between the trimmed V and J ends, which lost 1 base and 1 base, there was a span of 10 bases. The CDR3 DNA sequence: TGTGCCAGCAGCTTAGGTTTTCTAGGGAACACTGAAGCTTTCTTT. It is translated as CASSLGFLGNTEAFF.

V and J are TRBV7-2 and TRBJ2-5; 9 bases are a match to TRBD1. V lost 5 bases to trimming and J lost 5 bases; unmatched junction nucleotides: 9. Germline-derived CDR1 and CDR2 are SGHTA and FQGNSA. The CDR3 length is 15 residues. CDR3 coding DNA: TGTGCCAGCAGCGTGAACAGGGGGCGCTGGGAGACCCAGTACTTC. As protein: CASSVNRGRWETQYF.

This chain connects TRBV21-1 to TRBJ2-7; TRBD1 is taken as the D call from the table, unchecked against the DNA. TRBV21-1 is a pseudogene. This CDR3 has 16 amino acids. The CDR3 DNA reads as TGTGCCAGCAGCAAACCAGGGACAGGGGGTAATGGCGAGCAGTACTTC. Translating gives CASSKPGTGGNGEQYF.

The CDR3: CASSPRGGSTEAFF. The CDR3 bases are TGTGCCAGCAGTCCCCGCGGGGGAAGCACTGAAGCTTTCTTT. V usage is TRBV27 and J usage is TRBJ1-1; D perhaps matches TRBD1 (5 bases). This CDR3 comprises 14 residues. Germline V CDR1 and CDR2: MNHEY, SMNVEV (reference sequence). Trimming took off 5 bases at V and 4 bases at J, with 14 bases between the two ends.

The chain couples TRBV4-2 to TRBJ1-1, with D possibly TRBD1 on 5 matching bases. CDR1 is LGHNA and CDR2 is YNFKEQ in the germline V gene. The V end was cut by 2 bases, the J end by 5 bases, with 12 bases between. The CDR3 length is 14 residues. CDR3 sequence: CASSQSTGGTEAFF. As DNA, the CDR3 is TGTGCCAGCAGCCAATCGACCGGGGGGACTGAAGCTTTCTTT.

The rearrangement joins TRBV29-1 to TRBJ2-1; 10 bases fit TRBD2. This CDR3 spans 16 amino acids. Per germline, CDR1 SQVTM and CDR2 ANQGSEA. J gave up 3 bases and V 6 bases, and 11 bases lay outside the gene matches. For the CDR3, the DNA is TGCAGCGTCTCTAGCGGGGGCGACTCATACTACAATGAGCAGTTCTTC. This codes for CSVSSGGDSYYNEQFF.

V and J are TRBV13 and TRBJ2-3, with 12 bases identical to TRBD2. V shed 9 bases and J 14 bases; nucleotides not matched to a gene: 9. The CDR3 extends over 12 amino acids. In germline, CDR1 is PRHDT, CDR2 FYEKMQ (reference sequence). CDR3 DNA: TGTGCCAGTTCCACCCTAGCGGGAGGGCGGTATTTT. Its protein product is CASSTLAGGRYF.